The source of this T cell receptor (beta chain) is a study of cytomegalovirus exposure and HLA in healthy donors. To note about this clone: As yet, its antigen is unknown.

CDR1 is GTSNPN and CDR2 is SVGIG in the germline V gene (reference sequence). Between the trimmed V and J ends, which lost 3 bases and 3 bases, there was a span of 26 bases. This CDR3 has 18 amino acids. Study results and caveats: A later analysis reportedly identified an Asian-associated ancestry cluster as carrying fewer N-insertions than the roughly 720-donor mean. In all likelihood, a cluster of highly shared sequence variants was a sequencing artifact.

Both 60 Vbeta primers and 13 Jbeta primers went into the PCR. The method was immunoSEQ multiplex PCR; TCRdb's version includes in-frame clones alone and lacks a portion of them. Here the sample spans about 130,000 clones, around 79% being singletons. The source material was PBMCs. The TCR originated in a man aged 40-49 years in good health and CMV-seropositive. The V gene is TRBV30, the J gene TRBJ1-2, with D hard to call. CDR3: CAWSGARYNPRSDYGYTF. Here the CDR3 DNA reads TGTGCCTGGAGCGGCGCTAGATACAACCCAAGGTCGGACTATGGCTACACCTTC.